This T cell receptor beta chain came from a study of breast tumors, draining lymph nodes, adjacent tissues. Study-level findings and limits: Compared with basal-like, luminal-like tumors shared significantly more repertoire with nontumor tissue. Compared with lymph nodes, tumors were less diverse; compared with nontumor tissue, more. The lymph node origin of tumor T cells was framed as consistent with a hypothesis, not demonstrated.

Each CDR3 protein gets one entry after TCRdb re-called the multiplex PCR reads with MiXCR. The table includes 200,000 to 300,000 distinct CDR3 sequences, 30% detected once. Breast cancer patients provided tissue from their axillary draining lymph nodes. Concerning this clonotype: The antigen is not known.

The J segment lost 3 bases and the V segment lost 3 bases, leaving 3 bases of the junction unmatched. The CDR3 contains 15 residues. From germline, CDR1 is LNHNV and CDR2 YYDKDF (reference sequence). The TCR was taken from a female donor with breast cancer. Some clones in this sample may be carry-over from other donors' samples. The material sequenced was axillary lymph node tissue. The gene calls are TRBV15 and TRBJ2-2, with TRBD2 identical over 8 bases. CDR3 nucleotide sequence: TGTGCCACCAGCAGCGCGCGGGAGGACACCGGGGAGCTGTTTTTT. It yields the protein CATSSAREDTGELFF.